These T cell receptor beta chains were read from a single sample in a study of control samples from healthy donors and cancer patients. This table comes from immunoSEQ multiplex PCR, and its TCRdb copy is limited to in-frame clones, with some not included. The sample carries about 130,000 clones, 80% to 95% recorded once. The sequencing sample was made of blood. All receptors derive from a man younger than 35 in good health. The CDR3 runs from the conserved cysteine through the conserved F or W. A D gene is named only where the DNA matches it firmly. Rows may omit the clone size; those that give it use once, few, many or a size class.

>TRBD1|TRBJ1-2|-|TRBV6-5
TGTGCCAGCAGTTACTCCGCGACAGGGGATTTCTATGGCTACACCTTC
CASSYSATGDFYGYTF
>-|TRBJ2-7|-|TRBV27
TGTGCCAGCAGTTCAGGACTCAACCTCTACGAGCAGTACTTC
CASSSGLNLYEQYF
>TRBD1|TRBJ1-5|-|TRBV9
TGTGCCAGCAGAACGGACAGGGGCACCTATAGCAATCAGCCCCAGCATTTT
CASRTDRGTYSNQPQHF
>TRBD1|TRBJ1-2|few|TRBV30
TGTGCCTGGAGTGCTCTGGACAGGGGACACTATGGCTACACCTTC
CAWSALDRGHYGYTF
>TRBD2|TRBJ2-3|few|TRBV30
TGTGCCTGGTCCGCCTTAGCGGGGGGGAAATTGGATACGCAGTATTTT
CAWSALAGGKLDTQYF
>-|TRBJ2-7|-|TRBV12-3/TRBV12-4
TGTGCCAGCAGGAAGACCAGGGAGCAGTACTTC
CASRKTREQYF
>-|TRBJ1-5|-|TRBV2
TGTGCCAGCAGTGACTGGGGTACCGATCAGCCCCAGCATTTT
CASSDWGTDQPQHF
>TRBD1|TRBJ1-1|-|TRBV6-5
TGTGCCAGCATCACAGGGGCCACTGAAGCTTTCTTT
CASITGATEAFF
>-|TRBJ2-1|-|TRBV18
TGTGCCAGCTCACCACCGATTGGGAGCAGCTCCTACAATGAGCAGTTCTTC
CASSPPIGSSSYNEQFF
>-|TRBJ2-1|-|TRBV30
TGTGCGACGGAAAAGCCGGGACTTGGGCAGTTCTTC
CATEKPGLGQFF
>-|TRBJ2-5|once|TRBV5-1
TGCGCCAGCAGGTCCGGGACCGAGGGGACCCAGTACTTC
CASRSGTEGTQYF